One sample yielded the 10 T cell receptor beta chains listed below, sequenced in a study of CD8 T cells in Susac syndrome. RNA in amounts of roughly 0.45 to 1 ug was reverse transcribed with random hexamers. TCRdb fed the immunoSEQ multiplex PCR reads into MiXCR, producing one record per CDR3 protein. Found here are approximately 260,000 distinct CDR3 sequences, roughly 95% of them singletons; the top ten hold approximately 0.094%. The sequencing input was CD4+ T cells from PBMCs. The receptor source for this set is a human donor with Susac syndrome.

V gene TRBV20-1 combines with J gene TRBJ2-1; D is ambiguous. V lost 2 bases and J 6 bases, leaving 8 bases between the germline ends. The CDR3 covers 12 residues. CDR1 is DFQATT and CDR2 is SNEGSKA in the germline V gene (reference sequence). The CDR3 bases are TGCAGTGCTAGACCCCCAGGCAATGAGCAGTTCTTC. Translation gives CSARPPGNEQFF.

The rearrangement links TRBV7-8 to TRBJ1-4; D is possibly TRBD1 (6 bases). V was pared by 6 bases and J by 5 bases, with 13 bases between. In germline, CDR1 is SGHVS, CDR2 FQNEAQ. CDR3 length: 14 residues. CDR3 sequence (DNA): TGTGCCAGCAGGCAACAGGGAGGAAATGAAAAACTGTTTTTT. Its translation: CASRQQGGNEKLFF.

The chain links TRBV7-9 to TRBJ1-5; D unresolved. Trimming took 5 bases from V and 5 from J, leaving 13 bases between them. Germline V gives CDR1 SEHNR, CDR2 FQNEAQ (reference sequence). The CDR3 contains 14 residues. The CDR3 protein is CASSQTNDHQPQHF. The CDR3 bases are TGTGCCAGCAGCCAGACTAATGACCATCAGCCCCAGCATTTT.

The chain's CDR3 is CASSYNTPLGSTDTQYF. The CDR3 DNA reads TGTGCCAGCAGTTATAACACCCCTCTAGGGAGCACAGATACGCAGTATTTT. The chain carries TRBV12-3 or TRBV12-4 and TRBJ2-3; no definite D call. The CDR3 has 17 amino acids. Trimming removed 4 bases from V and 0 bases from J, with 17 bases in between.

This clonotype was observed a single time. This chain uses TRBV18 with TRBJ2-7; D gene unclear. Germline values: CDR1 KGHSH, CDR2 LQKENI. The CDR3 sequence is 15 residues long. V shed 5 bases and J shed 4 bases, with 18 bases lying between them. The CDR3 DNA follows: TGTGCCAGCTCAACTTACGATGGGGAACCGTACGAGCAGTACTTC. Encoded protein: CASSTYDGEPYEQYF.

This chain links TRBV5-1 with TRBJ1-1, with TRBD1 matching 8 bases. CDR1 and CDR2 (germline): SGHRS, YFSETQ. This CDR3 spans 17 amino acids. The J segment lost 0 bases and the V segment lost 0 bases, leaving 7 bases of the junction unmatched. The CDR3 sequence: CASSLDDRGGMNTEAFF. Here the CDR3 DNA reads TGCGCCAGCAGCTTGGACGACAGGGGCGGGATGAACACTGAAGCTTTCTTT.

The J gene is TRBJ2-7, the V gene TRBV29-1; 9 bases match TRBD1. This CDR3 is built from 14 residues. The V gene's germline CDR1 is SQVTM and CDR2 ANQGSEA. Trimming at V came to 7 bases and at J to 3 bases, leaving 10 bases not matched to a gene. In DNA, the CDR3 is TGCAGCGCCGAGGGGGACAGGGATCACTACGAGCAGTACTTC. It is translated as CSAEGDRDHYEQYF.

The CDR3 loop reads CASSPTGDGYTF. Written as DNA, the CDR3 is TGTGCCAGCTCACCAACAGGGGACGGCTACACCTTC. V and J are TRBV18 and TRBJ1-2; 7 positions match TRBD1. The CDR3 is made up of 12 amino acids. V shed 2 bases, J shed 8 bases, and the junction held 2 bases outside the gene matches. Germline V CDR1 and CDR2: KGHSH, LQKENI.

The genes are TRBV20-1 and TRBJ2-3; no clear D gene. Germline V gene data show CDR1 as DFQATT and CDR2 as SNEGSKA (reference sequence). V was shortened by 5 bases and J by 4 bases, with 19 bases between the two germline ends. This CDR3 region has 15 residues. CDR3 in amino acids: CSADGMERGPDTQYF. Here the CDR3 DNA reads TGCAGTGCTGACGGCATGGAGCGCGGTCCAGATACGCAGTATTTT.

This chain connects TRBV27 to TRBJ2-7; D not certain. Germline values: CDR1 MNHEY, CDR2 SMNVEV (reference sequence). Trimming removed 6 bases from V and 2 bases from J, with 11 bases in between. The CDR3 loop spans 13 amino acids. The CDR3 DNA reads TGTGCCAGCAGCTTCGGACCTACCTACGAGCAGTACTTC. Translating it yields CASSFGPTYEQYF.